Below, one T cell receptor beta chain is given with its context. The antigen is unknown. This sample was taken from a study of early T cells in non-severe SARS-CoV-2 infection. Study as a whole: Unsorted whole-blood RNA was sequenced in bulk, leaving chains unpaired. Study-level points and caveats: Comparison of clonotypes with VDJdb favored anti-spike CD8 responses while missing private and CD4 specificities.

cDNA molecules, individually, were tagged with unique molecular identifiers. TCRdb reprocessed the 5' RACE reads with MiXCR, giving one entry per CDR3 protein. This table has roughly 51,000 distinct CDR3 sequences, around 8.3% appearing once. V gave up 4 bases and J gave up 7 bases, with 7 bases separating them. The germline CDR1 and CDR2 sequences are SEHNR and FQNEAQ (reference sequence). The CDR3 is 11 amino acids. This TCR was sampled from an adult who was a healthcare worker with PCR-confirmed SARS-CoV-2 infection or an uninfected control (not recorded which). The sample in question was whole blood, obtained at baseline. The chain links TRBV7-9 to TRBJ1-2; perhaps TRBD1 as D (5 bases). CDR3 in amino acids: CASSSGSGYTF. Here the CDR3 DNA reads TGTGCCAGCAGCTCAGGGTCTGGCTACACCTTC.